This TCR beta chain was sequenced for a study of OX40 agonist ivuxolimab in advanced cancers. Study-wide background: Across the patients, intravenous ivuxolimab was delivered every 2 weeks at 0.01 to 10 mg/kg. Overall study findings and caveats: Researchers report that CD8+ T cells had, on average, more expanded clones than CD4+.

Germline values: CDR1 ENHRY, CDR2 SYGVKD. V was trimmed by 11 bases and J by 5 bases, leaving 9 bases between them. The CDR3 covers 10 residues. Only one count was recorded for this clone. Its target is unknown. The data were produced by immunoSEQ multiplex PCR, yet TCRdb's version contains in-frame clones alone and is incomplete. The data show 70,000 to 95,000 clones, about 86% seen once. The sequence derives from an adult with an advanced solid tumor such as melanoma, head and neck, liver or kidney cancer. The chain carries TRBV10-3 and TRBJ2-5; D gene uncertain. The sample consisted of CD4+ or CD8+ T cells sorted from blood, taken in a trial of the OX40 agonist ivuxolimab. CDR3 amino acids: CAAIRETQYF. Written as DNA, the CDR3 is TGTGCCGCGATTCGGGAGACCCAGTACTTC.